This TCR beta chain was sequenced in a study of shared clonotypes between healthy human individuals. The investigators split CD4+ cells into a CD45RA+ naive subset and a CD45RA-negative memory subset. This CDR3 has 17 amino acids. Germline loops: CDR1 MGHDK, CDR2 SYGVNS. Trimming cost V 5 bases and J 0 bases, with 19 bases left between them. Template for every sorted-subset replicate PCR totaled roughly 200 ng DNA, tens of thousands of T cell genomes. Profiling relied on immunoSEQ multiplex PCR, and the TCRdb table lists in-frame clones only, not all of them. In the table there are approximately 530,000 clones, 90% to 96% of which are singletons. Study-wide results and caveats: Around 5% was the fraction of naive CD4 clonotypes found shared across a few donors.

Regarding this clone: Its antigen is not known.

The TCR sequence derives from a woman aged 25 to 39 in good health. Sequencing was carried out using naive CD4+ T cells sorted from blood. The subset here: CD45RA+ positively selected. The genes are TRBV25-1 and TRBJ2-5; D not resolved. The CDR3 DNA reads as TGTGCCAGCAGTCGACCCCCCCTGGGTGGGTACCAAGAGACCCAGTACTTC. Translated: CASSRPPLGGYQETQYF.